A selection of T cell receptor beta chains follows, all from one sample in a study of beta chain features in type 1 diabetes. Measured with immunoSEQ multiplex PCR; TCRdb has only the in-frame clones, and not every one. The sample yields 160,000 or so clones, 9% seen once. The sample comprised central memory CD4+ T cells from blood. The receptors derive from a woman aged 25 to 39 with type 1 diabetes. Each CDR3 is given with its conserved first and last residue. The D gene is left open where the match is weak. Only some rows state a clone size, as once, few, many or a class for expanded clones.

J: TRBJ1-1
V: TRBV7-3
D: NA
size: few
length: 13
DNA: TGTGCCAGCAGCTTAAACGGGAACACTGAAGCTTTCTTT
CDR3: CASSLNGNTEAFF

J: TRBJ2-3
V: TRBV18
D: NA
size: few
length: 15
DNA: TGTGCCAGCTCAAATCGTCGGGGACTCACAGATACGCAGTATTTT
CDR3: CASSNRRGLTDTQYF

J: TRBJ2-1
V: TRBV11-2
D: NA
size: few
length: 14
DNA: TGTGCCAGCAGCTTAGGGAGGGCCCCCAATGAGCAGTTCTTC
CDR3: CASSLGRAPNEQFF

J: TRBJ2-5
V: TRBV27
D: TRBD2
size: few
length: 15
DNA: TGTGCCAGCAGTTTGGCCCTAGCGGGACTGGAGACCCAGTACTTC
CDR3: CASSLALAGLETQYF

J: TRBJ1-3
V: TRBV15
D: NA
size: few
length: 15
DNA: TGTGCCACCAGCAGAGATGGAGGGTCTGGAAACACCATATATTTT
CDR3: CATSRDGGSGNTIYF

J: TRBJ2-7
V: TRBV5-4
D: TRBD1
size: NA
length: 16
DNA: TGTGCCAGCAGCTTGCCCGGGACAGACAGTTCCTACGAGCAGTACTTC
CDR3: CASSLPGTDSSYEQYF

J: TRBJ2-2
V: TRBV7-9
D: NA
size: few
length: 14
DNA: TGTGCCAGCAGCCGGGGAGATTTTGGGGGGGAGCTGTTTTTT
CDR3: CASSRGDFGGELFF

J: TRBJ2-3
V: TRBV5-1
D: NA
size: NA
length: 14
DNA: TGCGCCAGCAGTGGAACGGGGGGCGCAGATACGCAGTATTTT
CDR3: CASSGTGGADTQYF

J: TRBJ1-2
V: TRBV6-4
D: NA
size: few
length: 14
DNA: TGTGCCAGCAGCCCCGACAGGACTAACTATGGCTACACCTTC
CDR3: CASSPDRTNYGYTF

J: TRBJ2-7
V: TRBV5-1
D: NA
size: NA
length: 14
DNA: TGCGCCAGCAGCGGAGGCCTGGTGTATCGCGAGCAGTACTTC
CDR3: CASSGGLVYREQYF

J: TRBJ1-2
V: TRBV7-8
D: TRBD1
size: few
length: 17
DNA: TGTGCCAGCAGCCTTTCTTTAGGTTCGCAGGACAGGGGTGGCTACACCTTC
CDR3: CASSLSLGSQDRGGYTF

J: TRBJ2-1
V: TRBV7-9
D: TRBD2
size: NA
length: 16
DNA: TGTGCCAGCAGCTTAATGCCGGTAGCGGGGAACAATGAGCAGTTCTTC
CDR3: CASSLMPVAGNNEQFF

J: TRBJ2-7
V: TRBV28
D: TRBD1
size: once
length: 15
DNA: TGTGCCAGCAGAATTTCTGGGGACAGGGGCTACGAGCAGTACTTC
CDR3: CASRISGDRGYEQYF

J: TRBJ2-4
V: TRBV6-5
D: TRBD1
size: NA
length: 13
DNA: TGTGCCAGCAGGGGACAGGGCGTGGGCATTCAGTACTTC
CDR3: CASRGQGVGIQYF

J: TRBJ2-3
V: TRBV5-1
D: TRBD2
size: few
length: 14
DNA: TGCGCCAGCAGCCCCACTAGCGTTCCCGATACGCAGTATTTT
CDR3: CASSPTSVPDTQYF

J: TRBJ2-2
V: TRBV29-1
D: NA
size: NA
length: 12
DNA: TGCAGCGTTGTAGGGGGGGTCGGGGAGCTGTTTTTT
CDR3: CSVVGGVGELFF

J: TRBJ1-5
V: TRBV29-1
D: TRBD1
size: few
length: 12
DNA: TGCAGCGCGGGACAGCGAGATCAGCCCCAGCATTTT
CDR3: CSAGQRDQPQHF

J: TRBJ2-1
V: TRBV7-2
D: TRBD2
size: few
length: 14
DNA: TGTGCCAGCAGCGGTGTGGGAGGGCGGAATGAGCAGTTCTTC
CDR3: CASSGVGGRNEQFF

J: TRBJ1-5
V: TRBV4-1
D: NA
size: NA
length: 16
DNA: TGCGCCAGCAGCCAAGTGGACATATTAGCATATCAGCCCCAGCATTTT
CDR3: CASSQVDILAYQPQHF

J: TRBJ1-1
V: TRBV6-6
D: NA
size: few
length: 12
DNA: TGTGCCAGCAGTTATCCAAACACTGAAGCTTTCTTT
CDR3: CASSYPNTEAFF

J: TRBJ2-5
V: TRBV11-3
D: TRBD1
size: NA
length: 17
DNA: TGTGCCAGCACCTCACGATCCGGGACAGGGTCTGCGGAGACCCAGTACTTC
CDR3: CASTSRSGTGSAETQYF

J: TRBJ2-1
V: TRBV7-3
D: NA
size: few
length: 15
DNA: TGTGCCAGCAGCTTAATTGCGGGAACCTACAATGAGCAGTTCTTC
CDR3: CASSLIAGTYNEQFF

J: TRBJ1-2
V: TRBV11-2
D: TRBD1
size: NA
length: 16
DNA: TGTGCCAGCACCCAAGACAGGGTTACATCCCCCCGTGGCTACACCTTC
CDR3: CASTQDRVTSPRGYTF

J: TRBJ1-1
V: TRBV5-6
D: NA
size: few
length: 12
DNA: TGTGCCAGCAGCGTGCAGGGGACTGAAGCTTTCTTT
CDR3: CASSVQGTEAFF

J: TRBJ1-2
V: TRBV2
D: NA
size: few
length: 13
DNA: TGTGCCAGCAGCGTCGACGGGGACTATGGCTACACCTTC
CDR3: CASSVDGDYGYTF

J: TRBJ2-4
V: TRBV7-3
D: NA
size: NA
length: 16
DNA: TGTGCCAGCAGCTTATTGCCTAGATCTAGTCGAAACATTCAGTACTTC
CDR3: CASSLLPRSSRNIQYF

J: TRBJ2-2
V: TRBV19
D: NA
size: few
length: 13
DNA: TGTGCCAGTAGTACCGACAGTACCGGGGAGCTGTTTTTT
CDR3: CASSTDSTGELFF

J: TRBJ2-5
V: TRBV2
D: NA
size: few
length: 13
DNA: TGTGCCAGCAGTAGCCCCGTAGTGAAGACCCAGTACTTC
CDR3: CASSSPVVKTQYF

J: TRBJ1-2
V: TRBV9
D: TRBD1
size: few
length: 15
DNA: TGTGCCAGCAGCGTAGTAGTGGGGACAGCCTCCGGCTACACCTTC
CDR3: CASSVVVGTASGYTF

J: TRBJ2-7
V: TRBV2
D: NA
size: few
length: 14
DNA: TGTGCCAGCAGGGCTAGCGTTAACTCCTACGAGCAGTACTTC
CDR3: CASRASVNSYEQYF

J: TRBJ1-5
V: TRBV7-8
D: NA
size: NA
length: 16
DNA: TGTGCCAGCAGTCCCCCCCCGGGAGTTAGCAATCAGCCCCAGCATTTT
CDR3: CASSPPPGVSNQPQHF

J: TRBJ1-1
V: TRBV7-3
D: NA
size: NA
length: 14
DNA: TGTGCCAGCAGCCCTCAGGTGACCAACACTGAAGCTTTCTTT
CDR3: CASSPQVTNTEAFF